The entry below gives a single T cell receptor (beta chain) sequence along with its context. The data were obtained in a study of CD8 T cells in Susac syndrome. An amount of RNA that ranged from roughly 0.45 to 1 ug was reverse transcribed with random hexamers. Amplification of TCR beta CDR3 spanned 54 Vbeta and 13 Jbeta via immunoSEQ multiplex PCR. TCRdb re-derived calls from the immunoSEQ multiplex PCR reads in MiXCR, one entry per CDR3 protein. In the table there are a few hundred thousand distinct CDR3 sequences, approximately 85% of which are singletons. TCR beta sequences were obtained from blood CD8+ and CD4+ T cells. Those who served as multiple sclerosis controls were treatment-naive patients with stable or active relapsing-remitting disease. The authors negatively isolated CD8+ and CD4+ T cells and FACS-enriched TEMRA cells. The CDR3 is 13 amino acids. CDR1 is SGHVS, CDR2 FQNEAQ, per germline. V lost 5 bases, J lost 7 bases, and 14 bases lay in between.

The chain carries TRBV7-8 and TRBJ1-2; possibly TRBD1 for D (6 bases). Sequenced input: CD8+ T cells from PBMCs. The TCR comes from a human donor with multiple sclerosis. The CDR3 DNA reads TGTGCCAGCAGCCAACAGACAGGACCTGGCTACACCTTC. Translation gives CASSQQTGPGYTF. The whole variable domain, remainder taken from reference TRBV7-8 and TRBJ1-2, is GAGVSQSPRYKVAKRGQDVALRCDPISGHVSLFWYQQALGQGPEFLTYFQNEAQLDKSGLPSDRFFAERPEGSVSTLKIQRTQQEDSAVYLCASSQQTGPGYTFGSGTRLTVV.